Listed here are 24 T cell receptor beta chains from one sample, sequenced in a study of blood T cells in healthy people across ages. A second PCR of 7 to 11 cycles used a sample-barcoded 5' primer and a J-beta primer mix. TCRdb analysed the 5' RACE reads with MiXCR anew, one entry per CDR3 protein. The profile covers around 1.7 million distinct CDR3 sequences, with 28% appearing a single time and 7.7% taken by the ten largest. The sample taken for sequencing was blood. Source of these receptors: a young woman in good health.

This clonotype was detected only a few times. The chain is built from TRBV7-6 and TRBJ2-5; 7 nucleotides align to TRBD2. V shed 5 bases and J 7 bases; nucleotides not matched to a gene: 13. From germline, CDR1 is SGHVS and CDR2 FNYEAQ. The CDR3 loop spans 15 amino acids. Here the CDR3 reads CASSPGRFGIGTQYF. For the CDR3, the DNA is TGTGCCAGCAGCCCCGGGAGGTTTGGAATCGGGACCCAGTACTTC.

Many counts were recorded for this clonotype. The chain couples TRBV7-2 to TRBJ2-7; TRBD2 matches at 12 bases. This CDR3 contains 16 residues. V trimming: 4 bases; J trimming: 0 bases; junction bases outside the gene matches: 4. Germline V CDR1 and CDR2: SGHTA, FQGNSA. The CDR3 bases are TGTGCCAGCAGCTGGGGACTAGCGGGCCTCTCCTACGAGCAGTACTTC. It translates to CASSWGLAGLSYEQYF.

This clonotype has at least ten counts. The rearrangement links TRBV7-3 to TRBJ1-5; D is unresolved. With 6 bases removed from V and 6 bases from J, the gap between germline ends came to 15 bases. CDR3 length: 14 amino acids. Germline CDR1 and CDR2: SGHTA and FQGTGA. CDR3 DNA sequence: TGTGCCAGCAGTATCGATCGACATCTTCAGCCCCAGCATTTT. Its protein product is CASSIDRHLQPQHF. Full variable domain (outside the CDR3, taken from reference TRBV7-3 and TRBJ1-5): GAGVSQTPSNKVTEKGKYVELRCDPISGHTALYWYRQSLGQGPEFLIYFQGTGAADDSGLPNDRFFAVRPEGSVSTLKIQRTERGDSAVYLCASSIDRHLQPQHFGDGTRLSIL.

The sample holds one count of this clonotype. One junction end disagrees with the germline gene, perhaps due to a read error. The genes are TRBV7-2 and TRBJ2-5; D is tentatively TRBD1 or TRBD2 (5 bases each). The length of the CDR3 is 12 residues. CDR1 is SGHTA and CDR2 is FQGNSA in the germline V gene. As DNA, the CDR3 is TGTGCCGGCAGCCCCCGGGACCAGACCCAGTACTTC. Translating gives CAGSPRDQTQYF.

Here the CDR3 DNA reads TGTGCCAGCAGCTTGAGACAGGGGCTTGGGAACACTGAAGCTTTCTTT. Translating it yields CASSLRQGLGNTEAFF. V usage is TRBV7-8 and J usage is TRBJ1-1; 8 positions agree with TRBD1. The V and J ends lost 3 bases and 1 base, in that order; junction bases with no gene match: 7. Germline V gene lookup returns CDR1 SGHVS and CDR2 FQNEAQ. This CDR3 has 16 amino acids.

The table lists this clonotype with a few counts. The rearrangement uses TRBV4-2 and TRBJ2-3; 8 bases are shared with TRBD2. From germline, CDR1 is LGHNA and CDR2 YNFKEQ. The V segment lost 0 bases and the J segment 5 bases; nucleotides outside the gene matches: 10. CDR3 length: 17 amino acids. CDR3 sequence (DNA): TGTGCCAGCAGCCAAGAAGGGGTTAGCGGGGCCGTAGATACGCAGTATTTT. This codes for CASSQEGVSGAVDTQYF.

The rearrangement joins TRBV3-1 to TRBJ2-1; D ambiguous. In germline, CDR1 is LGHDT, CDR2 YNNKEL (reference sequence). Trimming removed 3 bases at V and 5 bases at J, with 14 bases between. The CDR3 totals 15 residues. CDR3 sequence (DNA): TGTGCCAGCAGCCACCGTCAACCAGTTAACAATGAGCAGTTCTTC. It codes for CASSHRQPVNNEQFF.

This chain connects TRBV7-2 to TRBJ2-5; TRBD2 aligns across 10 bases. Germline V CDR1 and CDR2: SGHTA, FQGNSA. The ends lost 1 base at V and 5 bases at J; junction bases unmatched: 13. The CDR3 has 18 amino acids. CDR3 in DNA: TGTGCCAGCAGCTTAGGAGTCCGGGGGGGACTAGCGAAGGAGACCCAGTACTTC. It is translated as CASSLGVRGGLAKETQYF. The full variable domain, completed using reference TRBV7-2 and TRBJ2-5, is GAGVSQSPSNKVTEKGKDVELRCDPISGHTALYWYRQSLGQGLEFLIYFQGNSAPDKSGLPSDRFSAERTGGSVSTLTIQRTQQEDSAVYLCASSLGVRGGLAKETQYFGPGTRLLVL.

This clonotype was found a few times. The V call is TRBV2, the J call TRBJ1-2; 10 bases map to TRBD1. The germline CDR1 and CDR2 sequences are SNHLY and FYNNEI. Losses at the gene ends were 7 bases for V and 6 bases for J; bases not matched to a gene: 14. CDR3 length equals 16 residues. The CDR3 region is CASIIGTGDGVDGYTF. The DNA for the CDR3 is TGTGCCAGCATTATCGGGACAGGGGATGGGGTGGATGGCTACACCTTC.

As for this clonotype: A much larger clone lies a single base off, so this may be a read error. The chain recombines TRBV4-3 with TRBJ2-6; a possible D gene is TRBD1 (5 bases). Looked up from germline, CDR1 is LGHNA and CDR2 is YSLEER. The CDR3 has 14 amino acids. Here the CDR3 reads CASGRLSGANVRTF. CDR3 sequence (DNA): TGCGCCAGCGGACGGCTCTCTGGGGCCAACGTCCGGACTTTC.

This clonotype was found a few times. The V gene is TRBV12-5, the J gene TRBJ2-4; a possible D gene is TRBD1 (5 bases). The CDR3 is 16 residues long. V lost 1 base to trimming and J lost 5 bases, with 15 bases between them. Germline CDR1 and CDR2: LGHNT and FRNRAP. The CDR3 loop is CASGLGQHGRENIQYF. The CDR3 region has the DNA TGTGCTAGTGGTTTGGGACAGCATGGACGCGAAAACATTCAGTACTTC.

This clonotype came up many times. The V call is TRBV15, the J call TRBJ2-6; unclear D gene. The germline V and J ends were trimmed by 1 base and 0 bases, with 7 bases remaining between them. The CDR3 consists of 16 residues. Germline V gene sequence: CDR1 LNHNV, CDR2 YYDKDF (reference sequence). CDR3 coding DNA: TGTGCCACCAGCAGAGCCAGAAGCTCTGGGGCCAACGTCCTGACTTTC. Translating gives CATSRARSSGANVLTF.

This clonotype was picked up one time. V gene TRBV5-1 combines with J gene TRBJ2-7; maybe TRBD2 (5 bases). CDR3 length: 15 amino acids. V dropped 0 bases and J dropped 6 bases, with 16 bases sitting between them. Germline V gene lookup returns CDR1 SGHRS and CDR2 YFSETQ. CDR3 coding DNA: TGCGCCAGCAGCTTGGCCTCCGGGCTAGCTTCCGAGCAGTACTTC. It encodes CASSLASGLASEQYF.

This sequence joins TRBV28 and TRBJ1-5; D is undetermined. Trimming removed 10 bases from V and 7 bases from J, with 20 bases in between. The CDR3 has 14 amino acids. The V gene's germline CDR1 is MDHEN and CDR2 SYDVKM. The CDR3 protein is CAMRTSYSRQPQHF. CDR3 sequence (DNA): TGTGCCATGAGGACGTCATATAGCCGACAGCCCCAGCATTTT.

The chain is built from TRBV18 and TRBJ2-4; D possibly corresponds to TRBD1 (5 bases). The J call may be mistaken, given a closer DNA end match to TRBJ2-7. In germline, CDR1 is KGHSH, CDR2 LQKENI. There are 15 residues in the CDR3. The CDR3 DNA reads TGTGCCAGCTCACCGCAGGGCCCAAGCTCCTACGAGCAGTACTTC. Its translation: CASSPQGPSSYEQYF.

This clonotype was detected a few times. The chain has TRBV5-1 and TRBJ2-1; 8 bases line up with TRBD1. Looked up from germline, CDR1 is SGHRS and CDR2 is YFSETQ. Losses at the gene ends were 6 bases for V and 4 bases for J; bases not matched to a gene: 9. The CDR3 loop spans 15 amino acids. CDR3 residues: CASTPRQGRYNEQFF. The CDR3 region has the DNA TGCGCCAGCACCCCTCGACAGGGGCGGTACAATGAGCAGTTCTTC.

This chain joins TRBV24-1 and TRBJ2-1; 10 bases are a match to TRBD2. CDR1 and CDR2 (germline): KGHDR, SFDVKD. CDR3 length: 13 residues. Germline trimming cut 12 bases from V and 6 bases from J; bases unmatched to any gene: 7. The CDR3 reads CARLSGRANEQFF. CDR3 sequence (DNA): TGTGCCCGCTTGAGCGGGAGGGCCAATGAGCAGTTCTTC.

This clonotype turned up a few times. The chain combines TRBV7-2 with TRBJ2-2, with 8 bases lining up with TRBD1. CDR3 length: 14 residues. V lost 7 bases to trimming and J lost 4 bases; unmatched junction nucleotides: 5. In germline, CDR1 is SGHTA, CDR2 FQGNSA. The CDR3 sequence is CASTRTGLTGELFF. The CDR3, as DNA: TGTGCCAGCACTAGGACAGGGCTCACCGGGGAGCTGTTTTTT.

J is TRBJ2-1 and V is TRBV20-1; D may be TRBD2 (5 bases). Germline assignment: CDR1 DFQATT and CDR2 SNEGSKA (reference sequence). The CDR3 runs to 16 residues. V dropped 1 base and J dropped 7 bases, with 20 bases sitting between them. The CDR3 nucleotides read TGCAGTGCTAGAGGAGCGGCGGCCAGAAGGGTAAATGAGCAGTTCTTC. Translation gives CSARGAAARRVNEQFF.

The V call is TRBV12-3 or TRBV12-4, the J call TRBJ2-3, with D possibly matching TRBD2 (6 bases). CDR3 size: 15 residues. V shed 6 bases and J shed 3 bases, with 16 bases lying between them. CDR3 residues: CASSKAGRGTDTQYF. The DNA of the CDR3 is TGTGCCAGCAGCAAGGCGGGGAGAGGAACAGATACGCAGTATTTT.

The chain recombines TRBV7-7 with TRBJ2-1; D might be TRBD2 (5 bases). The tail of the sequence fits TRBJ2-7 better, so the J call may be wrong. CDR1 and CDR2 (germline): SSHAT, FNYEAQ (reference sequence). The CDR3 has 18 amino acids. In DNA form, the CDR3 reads TGTGCCAGCTCTACTCCGCGGGTGGACCCATTCTCCTACAATGAGCAGTACTTC. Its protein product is CASSTPRVDPFSYNEQYF.

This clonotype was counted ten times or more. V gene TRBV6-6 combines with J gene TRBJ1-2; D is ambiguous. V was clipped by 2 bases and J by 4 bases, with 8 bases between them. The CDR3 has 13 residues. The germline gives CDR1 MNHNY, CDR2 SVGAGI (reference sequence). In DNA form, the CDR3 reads TGTGCCAGCAGTTACCCCGGAAGCTATGGCTACACCTTC. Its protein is CASSYPGSYGYTF.

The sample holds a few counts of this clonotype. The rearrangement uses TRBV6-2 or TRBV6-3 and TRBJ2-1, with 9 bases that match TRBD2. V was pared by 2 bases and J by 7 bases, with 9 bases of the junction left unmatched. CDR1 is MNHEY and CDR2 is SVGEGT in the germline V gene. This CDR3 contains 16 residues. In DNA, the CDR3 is TGTGCCAGCAGTTACCTCTTGCGGGAGGGCCTTAATGAGCAGTTCTTC. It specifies CASSYLLREGLNEQFF.

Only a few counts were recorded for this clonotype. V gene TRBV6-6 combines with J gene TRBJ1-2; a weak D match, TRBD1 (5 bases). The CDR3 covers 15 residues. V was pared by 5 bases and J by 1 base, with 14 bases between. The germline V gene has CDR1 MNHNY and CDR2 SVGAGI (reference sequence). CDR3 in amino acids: CASSPSGRINYGYTF. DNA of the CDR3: TGTGCCAGCAGTCCCTCGGGACGGATTAACTATGGCTACACCTTC.